This TCR beta chain was retrieved from a study of CD8 T cells in ankylosing spondylitis. Broader study findings: One TCR beta motif, made up of 7 or 8 highly homologous variants, appeared characteristic of ankylosing spondylitis blood. Earlier literature documents some of the motif variants in reactive arthritis synovial fluid and blood.

Quantitative barcoded 5'-RACE was used to prepare TCR beta libraries. TCRdb re-called the 5' RACE reads with MiXCR, one entry per CDR3 protein. Among around 540,000 distinct CDR3 sequences listed, about 13% were seen once. About this clonotype itself: Its antigen is currently unknown.

This sequence originates from a male donor with ankylosing spondylitis. The source material was blood, either unsorted or a sorted T cell fraction (not recorded which).

CDR3 sequence reads: CATSDLHKGSGELFF. CDR3 nucleotide sequence: TGTGCCACCAGTGATTTGCATAAAGGATCCGGGGAGCTGTTTTTT. V gene TRBV24-1 combines with J gene TRBJ2-2; D ambiguous. V was pared by 0 bases and J by 6 bases, with 10 bases between. Germline values: CDR1 KGHDR, CDR2 SFDVKD. The CDR3 sequence is 15 residues long.